This T cell receptor beta chain was captured in a study of cytomegalovirus exposure and HLA in healthy donors. Turning to the study itself: A later analysis reported the same platform for the 90 to 150 validation repertoires and the roughly 700 first-cohort repertoires. General study points: Subsequent analysis found a tendency for first-cohort TCR clusters to co-occur within the 120 or so validation repertoires. It was around 160 TCR beta chains that were listed as cytomegalovirus-associated. Three chains tied to CMV proved CMV antigen-specific in vitro.

Assay: immunoSEQ multiplex PCR; the TCRdb copy retains only in-frame clones and omits some. The table includes some 130,000 clones, 85% to 95% detected once. This clone appeared a single time. Its specificity is unknown. Trimming removed 1 base from V and 3 bases from J; junction bases left unmatched: 3. In germline, CDR1 is SGHNT, CDR2 YENEEA. The CDR3 runs to 15 residues. The sequence was collected from a man between 18 and 29 years old in good health and CMV-seropositive. Sequenced input: PBMCs. The chain recombines TRBV11-3 with TRBJ2-1, with 7 bases that match TRBD1. CDR3 nucleotide sequence: TGTGCCAGCAGCTTAGGGGACAGTCTCTACAATGAGCAGTTCTTC. This sequence encodes CASSLGDSLYNEQFF.